The 22 T cell receptor beta chains listed next were all sequenced from one sample in a study of Graves' ophthalmopathy and Graves' hyperthyroidism. Amplification targeted the TCR beta CDR3 regions, with RNA transcripts as the source material. RT-PCR was first run with HTBI primers, then multiplex PCR in a second round. TCRdb re-called the multiplex PCR reads through MiXCR, storing one row per CDR3 protein. The table has approximately 17,000 distinct CDR3 sequences, 46% seen once; the top ten hold approximately 24%. Sequences were obtained from peripheral blood. The receptors were sampled from a woman between 40 and 50 years old with stable Graves' hyperthyroidism.

This clonotype was seen ten or more times. This chain links TRBV12-3 or TRBV12-4 with TRBJ2-1; no reliable D call. The V gene lost 3 bases and the J gene lost 6 bases, with 3 bases spanning the gap. The CDR3 has 11 amino acids. CDR3 amino acids: CASSFSNEQFF. The CDR3, as DNA: TGTGCCAGCAGTTTCAGCAATGAGCAGTTCTTC.

The rearrangement joins TRBV9 to TRBJ2-5; D tentatively fits TRBD1 or TRBD2 (5 bases each). Germline CDR1 SGDLS, CDR2 YYNGEE. This CDR3 contains 14 residues. Trimming removed 3 bases at V and 4 bases at J, with 13 bases between. This CDR3 is CASSAEGDGETQYF. CDR3 DNA: TGTGCCAGCAGCGCCGAAGGGGACGGAGAGACCCAGTACTTC.

CDR3 region: CASSLGDGCNSPLHF. CDR3 nucleotides: TGCGCCAGCAGCTTGGGGGACGGTTGTAATTCACCCCTCCACTTT. The gene calls are TRBV5-1 and TRBJ1-6, with D maybe TRBD1 (5 bases). The germline V and J ends were trimmed by 0 bases and 6 bases, with 10 bases remaining between them. This CDR3 spans 15 amino acids. Per the germline V gene, CDR1 is SGHRS and CDR2 is YFSETQ.

In the case of this clonotype: A read error may account for a junction end that differs from germline. The genes are TRBV15 and TRBJ1-1; D may be TRBD1 (5 bases). Germline CDR1 is LNHNV and CDR2 is YYDKDF (reference sequence). The CDR3 is 15 residues long. CDR3 residues: CATSRDPAPGAEACF. The CDR3 bases are TGTGCCACCAGCAGAGATCCCGCCCCTGGGGCTGAAGCCTGCTTT.

Note on this clonotype: Given the absence of the conserved phenylalanine or tryptophan at the CDR3 end, a read error is likely. The V and J genes are TRBV20-1 and TRBJ2-5; D is unclear. This CDR3 region has 14 residues. V was trimmed by 3 bases and J by 1 base, leaving 12 bases between them. Germline values: CDR1 DFQATT, CDR2 SNEGSKA (reference sequence). The CDR3 DNA reads as TGCAGTGCTAGGAAACACCTAAGCCAAGAGACCCAGTACGTC. Translating it yields CSARKHLSQETQYV.

This clonotype occurred many times. The chain joins TRBV7-2 to TRBJ2-7; 13 bases agree with TRBD2. Germline CDR1 is SGHTA and CDR2 is FQGNSA. V trimming: 5 bases; J trimming: 0 bases; junction bases outside the gene matches: 7. The CDR3 has 17 residues. CDR3 region: CASSPTSGRPSSYEQYF. The CDR3 coding sequence is TGTGCCAGCAGCCCGACTAGCGGGAGGCCCTCCTCCTACGAGCAGTACTTC. The whole variable domain, filled in from reference TRBV7-2 and TRBJ2-7, reads GAGVSQSPSNKVTEKGKDVELRCDPISGHTALYWYRQSLGQGLEFLIYFQGNSAPDKSGLPSDRFSAERTGGSVSTLTIQRTQQEDSAVYLCASSPTSGRPSSYEQYFGPGTRLTVT.

This clonotype has only a few counts. V and J are TRBV5-4 and TRBJ1-5, with 7 bases fitting TRBD1. The length of the CDR3 is 16 residues. The V gene end was trimmed by 0 bases and the J gene end by 2 bases; junction bases not matched to a gene: 5. In germline, CDR1 is SGHNT, CDR2 YYREEE (reference sequence). The CDR3 DNA follows: TGTGCCAGCAGCTTGGAGCCAGGGGGAGGCAATCAGCCCCAGCATTTT. Translating gives CASSLEPGGGNQPQHF.

This clonotype came up a few times. In DNA form, the CDR3 reads TGTGCCAGCAGCCCTCGGACAAAAGGCGGCTACACCTTC. This translates into CASSPRTKGGYTF. The chain is built from TRBV6-5 and TRBJ1-2; possible D gene TRBD1, 5 bases. V gave up 6 bases and J gave up 8 bases, with 16 bases separating them. This CDR3 region has 13 residues. Germline CDR1 reads MNHEY; CDR2 reads SVGAGI.

The chain couples TRBV19 to TRBJ2-7, with 7 bases aligning to TRBD2. After removal of 10 bases from V and 9 bases from J, the junction contained 12 bases not matched to a gene. This CDR3 has 12 residues. Germline CDR1 is LNHDA and CDR2 is SQIVND (reference sequence). The CDR3 spells CAILGYGGGQYF. The CDR3, as DNA: TGTGCCATACTAGGGTATGGCGGGGGGCAGTACTTC.

The chain has TRBV5-6 and TRBJ2-2; 7 bases match TRBD2. The ends lost 4 bases at V and 2 bases at J; junction bases unmatched: 5. Germline V gene sequence: CDR1 SGHDT, CDR2 YYEEEE. CDR3 length: 15 amino acids. CDR3 protein: CASSATSVNTGELFF. CDR3 in DNA: TGTGCCAGCAGCGCTACTAGCGTTAACACCGGGGAGCTGTTTTTT.

The chain is built from TRBV24-1 and TRBJ2-1; TRBD2 matches 9 bases. The CDR3 loop spans 15 amino acids. V was clipped by 3 bases and J by 6 bases; unmatched bases: 5. Germline loops: CDR1 KGHDR, CDR2 SFDVKD. CDR3 sequence: CATSDRLADLNEQFF. CDR3 nucleotides: TGTGCCACCAGTGATCGACTAGCGGACCTCAATGAGCAGTTCTTC.

This clonotype is medium-sized in the sample. The V gene is TRBV25-1, the J gene TRBJ1-2; 8 nucleotides line up with TRBD1. V lost 1 base and J lost 6; bases outside the gene matches: 7. Germline loops: CDR1 MGHDK, CDR2 SYGVNS. The CDR3 has 15 amino acids. As DNA, the CDR3 is TGTGCCAGCAGTGAATTTAACAGGGGGAAGGATGGCTACACCTTC. This encodes CASSEFNRGKDGYTF.

CDR3 in DNA: TGCGCCAGCAGCTTGCCTCTGGGGCTAGCAGAGACCCAGTACTTC. Translation: CASSLPLGLAETQYF. The J gene is TRBJ2-5, the V gene TRBV5-1; either TRBD1 or TRBD2 may fit D (5 bases each). The CDR3 totals 15 residues. Trimming took off 1 base at V and 4 bases at J, with 14 bases between the two ends. Germline V lookup: CDR1 SGHRS, CDR2 YFSETQ.

The V gene is TRBV5-1, the J gene TRBJ2-2, with unresolved D. CDR3 length equals 15 residues. V lost 3 bases and J lost 6, with 15 bases in between. Germline V gives CDR1 SGHRS, CDR2 YFSETQ. CDR3 residues: CASSWTGPTSGELFF. CDR3 DNA: TGCGCCAGCAGCTGGACCGGGCCCACCTCCGGGGAGCTGTTTTTT.

This clonotype is judged medium-sized (0.01 to 0.1%). The chain joins TRBV19 to TRBJ2-7; 7 positions match TRBD1. The germline gives CDR1 LNHDA, CDR2 SQIVND (reference sequence). The CDR3 has 14 amino acids. V was clipped by 4 bases and J by 3 bases; unmatched bases: 6. The CDR3 DNA reads as TGTGCCAGTAGTACTCGACAGGGTGGCTACGAGCAGTACTTC. Translated: CASSTRQGGYEQYF.

V usage is TRBV7-9 and J usage is TRBJ2-1; D uncertain. The germline gives CDR1 SEHNR, CDR2 FQNEAQ (reference sequence). V was pared by 3 bases and J by 7 bases, with 7 bases between. The CDR3 contains 12 residues. The CDR3: CASSFPENEQFF. CDR3 in DNA: TGTGCCAGCAGCTTTCCTGAGAATGAGCAGTTCTTC. The variable domain in full, with the rest retrieved from reference TRBV7-9 and TRBJ2-1, is DTGVSQNPRHKITKRGQNVTFRCDPISEHNRLYWYRQTLGQGPEFLTYFQNEAQLEKSRLLSDRFSAERPKGSFSTLEIQRTEQGDSAMYLCASSFPENEQFFGPGTRLTVL.

This chain joins TRBV24-1 and TRBJ2-1; TRBD2 matches at 12 bases. The CDR3 runs to 15 residues. Germline loops: CDR1 KGHDR, CDR2 SFDVKD. V shed 6 bases and J 9 bases; nucleotides not matched to a gene: 8. This chain's CDR3 is CATSSAGTSGSEQFF. The CDR3 DNA sequence: TGTGCCACCAGTTCAGCCGGGACTAGCGGGTCTGAGCAGTTCTTC.

The J gene is TRBJ1-1, the V gene TRBV6-1; possible D gene TRBD1, 6 bases. The germline gives CDR1 MNHNS, CDR2 SASEGT. There are 13 residues in the CDR3. V lost 8 bases, J lost 1 base, and 11 bases lay in between. As DNA, the CDR3 is TGTGCCAGCGGCGGGGGGGCGAACACTGAAGCTTTCTTT. This encodes CASGGGANTEAFF.

The table lists this clonotype with a few counts. This may arise from a read error, as a much more abundant clone is one base away. Because the CDR3 is missing its conserved closing phenylalanine or tryptophan, this is likely a read error. The chain links TRBV7-9 to TRBJ2-1; TRBD2 is a possible D gene (6 bases). V was shortened by 6 bases and J by 5 bases, with 14 bases between the two germline ends. Germline-derived CDR1 and CDR2 are SEHNR and FQNEAQ (reference sequence). The CDR3 runs to 14 residues. CDR3 bases: TGTGCCAGCAGTCCCCTGGGGGGAGACAATGAGCAGTTCCTC. The encoded protein is CASSPLGGDNEQFL.

In regard to this clonotype: Possible read error: a much larger clone is one base away. The CDR3: CSAPRGFSSHNEQFF. The CDR3, as DNA: TGCAGTGCTCCCAGAGGGTTCAGCTCCCACAATGAGCAGTTCTTC. The chain links TRBV20-1 to TRBJ2-1; maybe TRBD2 (5 bases). The germline CDR1 and CDR2 sequences are DFQATT and SNEGSKA (reference sequence). There are 15 residues in the CDR3.

The genes are TRBV9 and TRBJ1-2, with D perhaps matching TRBD1 (5 bases). From germline, CDR1 is SGDLS and CDR2 YYNGEE. This CDR3 has 14 amino acids. V lost 4 bases to trimming and J lost 5 bases, with 15 bases between them. The CDR3 region has the DNA TGTGCCAGCAGCCCCAGCAGGGCGCGATATGGCTACACCTTC. This codes for CASSPSRARYGYTF.

This clonotype turned up a few times. The chain joins TRBV3-1 to TRBJ2-2, with D unresolved. Trimming removed 1 base from V and 6 bases from J, with 6 bases in between. The CDR3 is 13 amino acids. Per germline, CDR1 LGHDT and CDR2 YNNKEL (reference sequence). This chain's CDR3 is CASSQGGSGELFF. CDR3 nucleotide sequence: TGTGCCAGCAGCCAAGGGGGATCCGGGGAGCTGTTTTTT.